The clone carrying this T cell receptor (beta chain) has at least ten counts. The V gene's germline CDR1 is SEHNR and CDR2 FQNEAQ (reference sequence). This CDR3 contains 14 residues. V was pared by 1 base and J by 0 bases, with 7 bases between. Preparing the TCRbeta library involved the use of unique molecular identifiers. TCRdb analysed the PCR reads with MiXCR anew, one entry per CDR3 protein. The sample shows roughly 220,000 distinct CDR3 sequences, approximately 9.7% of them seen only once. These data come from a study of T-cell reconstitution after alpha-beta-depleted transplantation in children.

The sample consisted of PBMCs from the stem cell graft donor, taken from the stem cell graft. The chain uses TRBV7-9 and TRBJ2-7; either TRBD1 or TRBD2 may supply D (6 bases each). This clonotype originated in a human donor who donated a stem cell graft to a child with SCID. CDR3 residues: CASSLEGGSYEQYF. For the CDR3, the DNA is TGTGCCAGCAGCTTAGAGGGGGGCTCCTACGAGCAGTACTTC.